Listed below are T cell receptor beta chains from one sample, sequenced in a study of early T cells in non-severe SARS-CoV-2 infection. TCRdb re-called the 5' RACE reads through MiXCR, storing one row per CDR3 protein. The repertoire holds approximately 56,000 distinct CDR3 sequences, less than 9.5% seen once, with around 4% in the top ten. Material for sequencing was whole blood. These receptors all come from an adult who was a healthcare worker with PCR-confirmed SARS-CoV-2 infection or an uninfected control (not recorded which). CDR3s include the opening cysteine and the closing phenylalanine or tryptophan. D genes are given only for firm matches. The size field is filled for only some rows; it gives once, few, many or a size class.

size,J,V,D,CDR3,DNA
few,TRBJ1-2,TRBV15,TRBD1,CATSRDRSYGYTF,TGTGCCACCAGCCGGGACAGATCCTATGGCTACACCTTC
many,TRBJ2-7,TRBV6-5,TRBD2,CASSPGGDGLAGNYEQYF,TGTGCCAGCAGCCCCGGGGGGGACGGACTAGCGGGGAATTACGAGCAGTACTTC
many,TRBJ2-2,TRBV20-1,TRBD1,CSAWDRGPYGELFF,TGCAGTGCGTGGGACAGGGGGCCGTACGGGGAGCTGTTTTTT
many,TRBJ2-7,TRBV2,NA,CASSVHRDSSYEQYF,TGTGCCAGCAGTGTGCACCGGGACTCCTCCTACGAGCAGTACTTC
few,TRBJ1-3,TRBV20-1,NA,CSARTRAPGNTIYF,TGCAGTGCTCGGACCCGGGCCCCGGGGAACACCATATATTTT
many,TRBJ2-2,TRBV7-3,NA,CASSLAGANTGELFF,TGTGCCAGCAGCTTGGCAGGGGCGAACACCGGGGAGCTGTTTTTT
many,TRBJ2-2,TRBV12-3/TRBV12-4,TRBD1,CASSQTGGSTGELFF,TGTGCCAGCAGTCAGACAGGGGGCTCCACCGGGGAGCTGTTTTTT
many,TRBJ2-7,TRBV30,NA,CAWSTAAYEQYF,TGTGCCTGGAGCACGGCAGCCTACGAGCAGTACTTC
few,TRBJ2-3,TRBV7-2,TRBD2,CASSPSSGRGDTQYF,TGTGCCAGCAGCCCCTCTAGCGGGAGGGGAGATACGCAGTATTTT
few,TRBJ2-5,TRBV29-1,NA,CSVAAGGETQYF,TGCAGCGTTGCTGCGGGTGGGGAGACCCAGTACTTC
NA,TRBJ2-5,TRBV5-1,NA,CASSLPRYSQETQYF,TGCGCCAGCAGCTTGCCTCGTTACTCCCAAGAGACCCAGTACTTC
many,TRBJ2-3,TRBV19,NA,CASSIEIYEDTQYF,TGTGCCAGTAGTATAGAGATATATGAAGATACGCAGTATTTT
many,TRBJ2-1,TRBV5-1,NA,CASSLGPSNEQFF,TGCGCCAGCAGCTTGGGGCCAAGCAATGAGCAGTTCTTC
few,TRBJ2-5,TRBV29-1,TRBD1,CSVVRGGTQETQYF,TGCAGCGTTGTTAGAGGGGGCACCCAAGAGACCCAGTACTTC
few,TRBJ2-1,TRBV15,NA,CATSRGYNEQFF,TGTGCCACCAGCAGAGGATACAATGAGCAGTTCTTC
NA,TRBJ2-3,TRBV5-1,NA,CASSLSLQDTDTQYF,TGCGCCAGCAGCTTGTCCCTGCAGGACACAGATACGCAGTATTTT
NA,TRBJ1-6,TRBV27,NA,CASSLLQGNSPLHF,TGTGCCAGCAGTTTATTGCAGGGGAATTCACCCCTCCACTTT
many,TRBJ2-2,TRBV6-2/TRBV6-3,TRBD2,CASSDPTGGRSAGELFF,TGTGCCAGCAGTGACCCGACTGGCGGGAGGTCGGCCGGGGAGCTGTTTTTT
few,TRBJ2-7,TRBV10-3,TRBD1,CAISLNRGPSYEQYF,TGTGCCATCAGTCTCAACAGGGGTCCCTCCTACGAGCAGTACTTC
many,TRBJ2-2,TRBV6-1,NA,CASSDQVHRELFF,TGTGCCAGCAGTGATCAGGTTCACCGGGAGCTGTTTTTT
many,TRBJ2-1,TRBV6-2/TRBV6-3,TRBD2,CASRLAGGKDEQFF,TGTGCCAGCAGGCTAGCGGGAGGAAAGGATGAGCAGTTCTTC
many,TRBJ2-1,TRBV20-1,TRBD2,CSAGLAGSYNEQFF,TGCAGTGCTGGACTAGCGGGGTCCTACAATGAGCAGTTCTTC
many,TRBJ2-2,TRBV5-1,NA,CASSLGTTTGELFF,TGCGCCAGCAGCCTCGGGACAACCACCGGGGAGCTGTTTTTT
many,TRBJ1-4,TRBV5-8,NA,CASSSGRGAGEKLFF,TGTGCCAGCAGCTCTGGTAGGGGCGCAGGTGAAAAACTGTTTTTT
many,TRBJ2-2,TRBV20-1,TRBD2,CSAYSGRNTGELFF,TGCAGTGCCTATAGCGGGAGGAACACCGGGGAGCTGTTTTTT
NA,TRBJ2-1,TRBV11-2,TRBD2,CASSLALAGVEQFF,TGTGCCAGCAGCTTAGCACTAGCGGGAGTTGAGCAGTTCTTC
few,TRBJ2-7,TRBV20-1,TRBD2,CSARDLEASGIQYF,TGCAGTGCTAGAGATCTAGAGGCTAGCGGAATTCAGTACTTC
few,TRBJ1-2,TRBV29-1,NA,CSVEADGYTF,TGCAGCGTTGAAGCTGATGGCTACACCTTC
NA,TRBJ1-2,TRBV6-2/TRBV6-3,NA,CASRRVAANYGYTF,TGTGCCAGCAGACGGGTTGCGGCTAACTATGGCTACACCTTC
many,TRBJ2-7,TRBV5-1,NA,CASRPGSRSSLSYEQYF,TGCGCCAGCAGACCGGGGTCGCGATCCTCTCTCTCCTACGAGCAGTACTTC
NA,TRBJ2-7,TRBV7-2,TRBD1,CASSLDVGTGREQYF,TGTGCCAGCAGCTTAGACGTTGGGACAGGGAGAGAGCAGTACTTC
NA,TRBJ1-5,TRBV3-1,TRBD1,CASSQGTGGNQPQHF,TGTGCCAGCAGCCAAGGGACAGGGGGCAATCAGCCCCAGCATTTT
many,TRBJ1-2,TRBV29-1,TRBD1,CSVEDTGQGNYGYTF,TGCAGCGTTGAAGATACCGGACAGGGTAACTATGGCTACACCTTC
many,TRBJ2-1,TRBV7-9,NA,CASSEVSSEQFF,TGTGCCAGCAGCGAGGTGAGCTCCGAGCAGTTCTTC
many,TRBJ1-1,TRBV6-5,NA,CASSFPGQGGRNTEAFF,TGTGCCAGCAGTTTCCCCGGGCAGGGAGGCAGGAACACTGAAGCTTTCTTT
many,TRBJ2-1,TRBV3-1,TRBD1,CASSRRDRAGEQFF,TGTGCCAGCAGCCGCCGGGACAGGGCTGGTGAGCAGTTCTTC
many,TRBJ2-7,TRBV5-6,NA,CASSWGPSYEQYF,TGTGCCAGCAGCTGGGGGCCCTCCTACGAGCAGTACTTC
many,TRBJ2-4,TRBV6-2/TRBV6-3,NA,CASSMEPVYLAKNIQYF,TGTGCCAGCAGCATGGAGCCTGTTTACCTAGCCAAAAACATTCAGTACTTC
medium-sized,TRBJ1-2,TRBV20-1,NA,CSARDPPARGERGYTF,TGCAGTGCTAGAGATCCCCCCGCCCGGGGGGAAAGAGGCTACACCTTC
many,TRBJ2-7,TRBV27,NA,CASSPPWPQEQYF,TGTGCCAGCTCCCCCCCTTGGCCACAGGAGCAGTACTTC
many,TRBJ2-5,TRBV24-1,NA,CATRGRPGETQYF,TGTGCCACCAGGGGCCGACCGGGGGAGACCCAGTACTTC
many,TRBJ2-3,TRBV4-1,NA,CASSQDRFTTDTQYF,TGCGCCAGCAGCCAAGACAGGTTTACAACAGATACGCAGTATTTT
many,TRBJ2-7,TRBV6-1,TRBD2,CASLGGFEQYF,TGTGCCAGCTTGGGGGGGTTCGAGCAGTACTTC
many,TRBJ2-4,TRBV4-2,TRBD2,CASSPISGRGKNIQYF,TGTGCCAGCAGTCCAATATCGGGGAGGGGCAAAAACATTCAGTACTTC
many,TRBJ1-6,TRBV6-5,NA,CASSHPPSYNSPLHF,TGTGCCAGCAGTCACCCCCCCTCCTATAATTCACCCCTCCACTTT